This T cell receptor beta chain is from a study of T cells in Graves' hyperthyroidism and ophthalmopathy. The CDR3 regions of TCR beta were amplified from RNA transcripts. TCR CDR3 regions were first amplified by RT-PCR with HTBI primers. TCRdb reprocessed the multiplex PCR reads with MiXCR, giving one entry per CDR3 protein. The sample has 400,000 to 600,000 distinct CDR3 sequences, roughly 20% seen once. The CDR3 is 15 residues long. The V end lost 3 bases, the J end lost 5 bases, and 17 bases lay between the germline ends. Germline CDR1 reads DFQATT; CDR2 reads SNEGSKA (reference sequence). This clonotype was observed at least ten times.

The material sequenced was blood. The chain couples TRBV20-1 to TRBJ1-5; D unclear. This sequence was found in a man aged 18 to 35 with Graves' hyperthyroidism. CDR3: CSARPLWARYQPQHF. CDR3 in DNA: TGCAGTGCTAGGCCCTTATGGGCCCGATATCAGCCCCAGCATTTT.